This TCR beta chain was identified during a study of CD8 T cells in ankylosing spondylitis. Notes on the study in general: Previous work reported some of these motif variants in the synovial fluid and blood of reactive arthritis. A TCR beta motif made of fewer than ten highly homologous variants seemed typical of ankylosing spondylitis blood. The authors reported significant enrichment of disease-linked clones in matched ankylosing spondylitis synovial fluid.

V was pared by 4 bases and J by 5 bases, with 2 bases of the junction left unmatched. Germline V gene sequence: CDR1 GTSNPN, CDR2 SVGIG (reference sequence). CDR3 length equals 13 residues. Quantitative 5'-RACE with molecular barcodes generated TCR beta libraries. TCRdb re-called the 5' RACE reads through MiXCR, storing one row per CDR3 protein. The sample has roughly 150,000 distinct CDR3 sequences, around a tenth seen once. Comments on this clonotype: Its antigen is currently unknown.

Sequencing was carried out using blood, either unsorted or a sorted T cell fraction (not recorded which). The TCR originated in a female donor with ankylosing spondylitis or in good health (not recorded which). This rearrangement joins TRBV30 to TRBJ2-1, with 10 bases aligning to TRBD2. CDR3 amino acids: CAWTSGRDNEQFF. The DNA of the CDR3 is TGTGCCTGGACCAGCGGGAGGGACAATGAGCAGTTCTTC.